What follows is one TCR beta chain and its context. The sample belongs to a study of blood T cell repertoires in COVID-19. Across the whole study: Acute-phase and convalescent COVID-19 samples originated in the United States, Italy and Spain. T cells, B-cell-depleted T cells, or PBMCs supplied cDNA or gDNA.

Methods used by the authors: It was from reference gene primer amplification that nucleated cell counts were estimated. This table comes from immunoSEQ multiplex PCR, and its TCRdb copy is limited to in-frame clones, with some not included. The V and J calls and clone size come from that table; D and trimming were worked out from the DNA. The table records some 190,000 clones, 75% to 90% of them present only once. Sequenced input: peripheral blood. The receptor comes from a man between 60 and 75 years old with acute or convalescent COVID-19.

The CDR3 region has the DNA TGTGCCAGCAGCCTTAGGGGCCACAATGAGCAGTTCTTC. It translates to CASSLRGHNEQFF. The chain couples TRBV14 to TRBJ2-1, with D possibly being TRBD1 (5 bases). There are 13 residues in the CDR3. The germline V and J ends were trimmed by 4 bases and 5 bases, with 9 bases remaining between them. CDR1 and CDR2 from the germline V gene are SGHDN and FVKESK.